This TCR beta chain was sequenced during a study of T cell responses to AZD1222 COVID-19 vaccine (dated by TCRdb to about 2021). In the study overall: AZD1222 recipients whose second dose came at about 4 weeks and those whose second dose came at about 12 weeks were combined into one group, since spike-specific TCR depth and breadth did not differ between the two schedules. A total of 230 to 250 trial participants underwent TCR sequencing, of whom about 200 had received two doses of AZD1222 and around 25 had received two doses of the MenACWY control vaccine. Trial participants were enrolled by age into 18-55, 56-69 and 70-plus year subgroups, with about 150, 27 and 61 TCR-sequenced participants respectively. The paper's findings and limits, for the study overall: The whole spike protein was spanned by vaccine-associated CD4 TCRs, and dominant responses were seen in regions 160-218 and 743-854. Because no day 14 peak-response samples were available, the repertoires could be characterized only after the peak T cell response. Participants were mostly white British, with more females than males. The authors suggested clonal diversity may have been underestimated. Conclusions about previously exposed vaccinees are limited, since just six or seven AZD1222 recipients were seropositive for SARS-CoV-2 at baseline. Reportedly, close to half of the unique spike-specific TCRs recognized epitopes lying outside the regions that are mutated in the B.1.351 and B.1.1.7 variants. In the small 56-69-year group, the increase in depth fell short of significance, most likely because of low power. A significant rise in spike-specific TCR breadth and depth was observed after two AZD1222 doses relative to day 0 and relative to MenACWY recipients.

The CDR3 regions of human TCRbeta chains were analyzed by immunosequencing. The original pipeline was this. Repertoire TCRs were checked for matches against a reference library of SARS-CoV-2-specific TCRs that had been generated using the MIRA antigen-specificity platform. Breadth was defined as the fraction of unique TCRs that were SARS-CoV-2-associated, and depth was defined as the fraction of total T cells that were SARS-CoV-2-associated. Using the MIRA data, every spike-specific TCR was mapped to the spike region that the TCR reacted to and assigned to either a CD4 or a CD8 class. Log10-transformed breadth and depth values were compared by one-way ANOVA with Sidak's multiple comparisons tests. The immuneACCESS repertoire file appears here via TCRdb, limited to in-frame rearrangements. These files lack a portion of the clones; in checked studies, under half of the deficit traces to unresolved V genes, and the cause of the others is not known. That table is the source of V, J and clone size, and D and trimming were worked out from the DNA. The sample has about 190,000 clones on record, approximately 91% of them singletons. In total, the top ten clones hold 0.99% of the sample.

The time point label here, explained by the study, means: baseline before first vaccination. Vaccinee samples were obtained from the UK trials COV001 and COV002, which included a single-blind randomized controlled phase 2/3 trial of AZD1222 (ChAdOx1 nCoV-19) in healthy adults. For TCRbeta chain sequencing, PBMC samples from trial participants were taken at day 0 and at day 28 after the second dose. CDR1 DFQATT and CDR2 SNEGSKA were looked up in the germline V gene (reference sequence). The CDR3 starts with the cysteine, ends with the phenylalanine, and has 10 residues. CDR3 DNA only is kept here, 30 bases in frame from base 1. Deletion took 2 bases off V and 3 bases off J, with a span of 2 bases between the germline ends. To note about this clone: Its target antigen remains unknown. Per-nucleotide qualities are absent, and no much larger clonotype sits a single base away.

The sample was peripheral blood, taken on day 0 of AZD1222 vaccination. The V and J genes are TRBV20-1 and TRBJ2-7, with the identity of the D gene unclear. This TCR was sampled from an adult in good health. The DNA is TGCAGTGCTAGACTCTACGAGCAGTACTTC. It encodes CSARLYEQYF.